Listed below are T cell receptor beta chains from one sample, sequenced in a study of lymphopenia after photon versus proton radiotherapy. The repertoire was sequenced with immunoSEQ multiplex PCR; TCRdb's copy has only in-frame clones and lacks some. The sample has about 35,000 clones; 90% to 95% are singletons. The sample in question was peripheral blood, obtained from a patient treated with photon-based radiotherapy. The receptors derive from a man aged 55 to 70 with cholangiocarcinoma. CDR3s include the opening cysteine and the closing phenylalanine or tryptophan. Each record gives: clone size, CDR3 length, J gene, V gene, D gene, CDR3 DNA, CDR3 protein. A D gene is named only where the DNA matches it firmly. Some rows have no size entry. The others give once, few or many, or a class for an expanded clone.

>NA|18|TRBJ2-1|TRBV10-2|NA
TGCGCCAGCAGTGAATTAAGACTTGGGTTTTATGGGTTTCAGGAGCTCTTCTTC
CASSELRLGFYGFQELFF
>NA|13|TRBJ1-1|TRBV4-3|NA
TGCGCCAGCAGCCAAGAGGGAGACACTGAAGCTTTCTTT
CASSQEGDTEAFF
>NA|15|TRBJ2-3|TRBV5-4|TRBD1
TGTGCCAGCAGCTTGAGGACAGGGAATACAGATACGCAGTATTTT
CASSLRTGNTDTQYF
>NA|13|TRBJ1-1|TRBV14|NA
TGTGCCAGCAGCTCCCAACAGGAGACTGAAGCTTTCTTT
CASSSQQETEAFF
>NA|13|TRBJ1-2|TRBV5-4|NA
TGTGCCAGCAGCCCCGGGGGTTCCGATGGCTACACCTTC
CASSPGGSDGYTF
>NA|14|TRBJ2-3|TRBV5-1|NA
TGCGCCAGCAGCCGGGACGTGGTAACAGATACGCAGTATTTT
CASSRDVVTDTQYF
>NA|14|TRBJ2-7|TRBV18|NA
TGTGCCAGCTCACCACCCTCGGGGCGTTACGAGCAGTACTTC
CASSPPSGRYEQYF
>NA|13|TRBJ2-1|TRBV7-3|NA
TGTGCCAGCAGCCCAGAACCGGGGACAAAGCAGTTCTTC
CASSPEPGTKQFF
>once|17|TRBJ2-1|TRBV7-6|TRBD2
TGTGCCAGCAGCAACCCCGTGGTTGAGCGGGAGGTTCCTGAGCAGTTCTTC
CASSNPVVEREVPEQFF
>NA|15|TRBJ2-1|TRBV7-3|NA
TGTGCCAGCAGCGAAAACCAGTCGGGGGCCAATGAGCAGTTCTTC
CASSENQSGANEQFF
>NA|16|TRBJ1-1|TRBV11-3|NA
TGTGCCAGCAGCTTAGTATGGCCCGAAGAGAACACTGAAGCTTTCTTT
CASSLVWPEENTEAFF
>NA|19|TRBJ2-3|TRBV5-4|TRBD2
TGTGCCAGCAGCTTGGCGGCTAGCGGGGGCAAGATAAGCACAGATACGCAGTATTTT
CASSLAASGGKISTDTQYF
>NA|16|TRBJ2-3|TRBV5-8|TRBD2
TGTGCCAGCAGCATGGGACTAGCGGGAGGTACAGATACGCAGTATTTT
CASSMGLAGGTDTQYF
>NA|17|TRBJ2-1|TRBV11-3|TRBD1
TGTGCCAGCAGCCGACAGGGTACTTTGAGGCTTTACAATGAGCAGTTCTTC
CASSRQGTLRLYNEQFF
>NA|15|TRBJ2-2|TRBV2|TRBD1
TGTGCCAGCAGGGCTACAGGGGTGGAAACCGGGGAGCTGTTTTTT
CASRATGVETGELFF
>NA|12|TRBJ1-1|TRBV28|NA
TGTGCCAGCAGTTGGACCGAATCGGGGGTTTTCTTT
CASSWTESGVFF
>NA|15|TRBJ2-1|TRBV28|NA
TGTGCCAGCAGTTCAGGGGGGACAGATAACAATGAGCAGTTCTTC
CASSSGGTDNNEQFF
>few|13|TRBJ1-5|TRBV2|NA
TGTGCCAGCACGGAGATTGGCAATCAGCCCCAGCATTTT
CASTEIGNQPQHF
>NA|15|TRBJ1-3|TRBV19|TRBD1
TGTGCCAGTAGTATCGGCACAGGGGACGGAAACACCATATATTTT
CASSIGTGDGNTIYF
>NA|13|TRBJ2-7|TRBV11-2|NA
TGCGCCAGCAGCTTACTGACAGCCTACGAGCAGTACTTC
CASSLLTAYEQYF
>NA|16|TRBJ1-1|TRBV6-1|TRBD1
TGTGCCAGCAGTGACGGACAGGGGCAATTCAACACTGAAGCTTTCTTT
CASSDGQGQFNTEAFF
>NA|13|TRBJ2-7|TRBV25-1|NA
TGTGCCAGCAGTATAGGAGGGATCTACGAGCAGTACTTC
CASSIGGIYEQYF
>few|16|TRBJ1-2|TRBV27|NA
TGTGCCAGCAGTCTCACCTTCACAGGCCTCTCCTGGGGCTACACCTTC
CASSLTFTGLSWGYTF
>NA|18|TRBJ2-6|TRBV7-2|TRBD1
TGTGCCAGCAGCCCAAGACAGGGGTTAATCGCTGGGGCCAACGTCCTGACTTTC
CASSPRQGLIAGANVLTF
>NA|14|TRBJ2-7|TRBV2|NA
TGTGCCAGCATCCGGACGGGACTCTCCTACGAGCAGTACTTC
CASIRTGLSYEQYF
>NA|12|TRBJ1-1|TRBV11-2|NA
TGTGCCAGCAGCTTAGTACTTTTAGAAGCTTTCTTT
CASSLVLLEAFF
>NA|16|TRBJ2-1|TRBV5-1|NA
TGCGCCAGCAGCTTGGAAAGGACAAGCTCCTACAATGAGCAGTTCTTC
CASSLERTSSYNEQFF
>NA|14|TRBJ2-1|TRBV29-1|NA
TGCAGCGTTGAAGAGGGGATTGGGGGAGATGAGCAGTTCTTC
CSVEEGIGGDEQFF
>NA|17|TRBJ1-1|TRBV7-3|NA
TGTGCCAGCAGCTTAATGCGCAGGTGGGAGGGTAACACTGAAGCTTTCTTT
CASSLMRRWEGNTEAFF
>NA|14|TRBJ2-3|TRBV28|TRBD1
TGTGCCAGCACCGACAGGGGGCGCACAGATACGCAGTATTTT
CASTDRGRTDTQYF
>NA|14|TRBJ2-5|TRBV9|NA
TGTGCCAGCAGCGTAAATGTGGTTGAGGAGACCCAGTACTTC
CASSVNVVEETQYF
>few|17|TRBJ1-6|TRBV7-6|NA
TGTGCCAGCAGCTTAGAGGGGGGACAAAATTCCTGGTCACCCCTCCACTTT
CASSLEGGQNSWSPLHF
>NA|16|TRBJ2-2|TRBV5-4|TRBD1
TGTGCCAGCAGCTCGGACAGGGGAGTGGACACCGGGGAGCTGTTTTTT
CASSSDRGVDTGELFF
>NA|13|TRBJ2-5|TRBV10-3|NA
TGTGCCATCAGTGGGAAAAGCCAAGAGACCCAGTACTTC
CAISGKSQETQYF
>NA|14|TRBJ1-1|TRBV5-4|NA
TGTGCCAGCAGCTTGGATCCAGCAAACACTGAAGCTTTCTTT
CASSLDPANTEAFF
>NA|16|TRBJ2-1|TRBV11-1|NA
TGTGCCAGCAGCTTAGGGGGAGGGGGGCCCTACAATGAGCAGTTCTTC
CASSLGGGGPYNEQFF
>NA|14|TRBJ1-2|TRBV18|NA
TGTGCCAGCTCACCGGGGAAGGGTGACTATGGCTACACCTTC
CASSPGKGDYGYTF
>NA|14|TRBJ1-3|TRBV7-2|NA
TGTGCCAGCAGCTCGGGAGGCTCTGGAAACACCATATATTTT
CASSSGGSGNTIYF
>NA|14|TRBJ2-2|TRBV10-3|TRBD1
TGTGCCATCACTGGACAGGGCGGCACCGGGGAGCTGTTTTTT
CAITGQGGTGELFF
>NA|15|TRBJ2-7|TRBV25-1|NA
TGTGCCAGCACGCCTAATGGGGGCGGTTCCTACGAGCAGTACTTC
CASTPNGGGSYEQYF
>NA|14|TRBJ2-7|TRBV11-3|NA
TGTGCCAGCAGCTTATTGGGATTAAAGTACGAGCAGTACTTC
CASSLLGLKYEQYF
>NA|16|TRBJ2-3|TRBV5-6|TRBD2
TGTGCCAGCAGCATAAGACTAGCGGGAGTTACAGATACGCAGTATTTT
CASSIRLAGVTDTQYF
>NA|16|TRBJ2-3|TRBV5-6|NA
TGTGCCAGCAGCTTGATGGGCGGCGGAAGCACAGATACGCAGTATTTT
CASSLMGGGSTDTQYF
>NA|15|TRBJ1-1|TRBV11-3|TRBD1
TGTGCCAGCTCCCGGGAGGCAGGGGGCTCCACTGAAGCTTTCTTT
CASSREAGGSTEAFF
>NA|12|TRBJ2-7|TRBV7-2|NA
TGTGCCAGCAGCCCACATTCTCGAGAGCAGTACTTC
CASSPHSREQYF
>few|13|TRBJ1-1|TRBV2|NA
TGTGCCAACGGTCGTTTGGGAGATTCTGAAGCTTTCTTT
CANGRLGDSEAFF
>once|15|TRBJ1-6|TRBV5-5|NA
TGTGCCAGCAGCTTACAGATAGCTAGAGGTTCACCCCTCCACTTT
CASSLQIARGSPLHF
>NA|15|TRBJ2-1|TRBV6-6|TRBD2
TGTGTAATCACCCCCGGGACTAGCGGGAGCAATGAGCAGTTCTTC
CVITPGTSGSNEQFF
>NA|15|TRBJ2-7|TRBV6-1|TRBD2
TGTGCCAGCAGTCGCCGGAGACTAGCGGGCTACGAGCAGTACTTC
CASSRRRLAGYEQYF
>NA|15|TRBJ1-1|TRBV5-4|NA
TGTGCCAGCAGCTTGGACTTAGGACCGGGGAAGGCAGCTTTCTTT
CASSLDLGPGKAAFF
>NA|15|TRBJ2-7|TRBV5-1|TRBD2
TGCGCCAGCAGCTTGGAGGGCGGGAGTTTCGACGAGCAGTACTTC
CASSLEGGSFDEQYF
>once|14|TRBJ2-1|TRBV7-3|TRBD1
TGTGCCAGCAGCTTTGGACAGGGGCACAATGAGCAGTTCTTC
CASSFGQGHNEQFF